The 13 T cell receptor beta chains reported below all come from one sample, sequenced in a study of cytomegalovirus exposure and HLA in healthy donors. Primers for the PCR totalled 60 Vbeta and 13 Jbeta. Clones were sequenced by immunoSEQ multiplex PCR, and TCRdb holds only the in-frame ones, with some missing. The sample contains more than 130,000 clones, about 80% of which appear only once. The sequencing input was PBMCs. Receptors were obtained from a male donor in good health and CMV-seronegative.

V usage is TRBV5-4 and J usage is TRBJ2-3; 8 bases fit TRBD2. Germline V gene sequence: CDR1 SGHNT, CDR2 YYREEE (reference sequence). This CDR3 has 19 residues. The V gene end was trimmed by 4 bases and the J gene end by 4 bases; junction bases not matched to a gene: 20. The chain's CDR3 is CASSPDLSGGAPGSDTQYF. CDR3 coding DNA: TGTGCCAGCAGCCCTGACCTGAGCGGGGGCGCACCAGGGTCAGATACGCAGTATTTT. Variable domain in full (rest from reference TRBV5-4 and TRBJ2-3): ETGVTQSPTHLIKTRGQQVTLRCSSQSGHNTVSWYQQALGQGPQFIFQYYREEENGRGNFPPRFSGLQFPNYSSELNVNALELDDSALYLCASSPDLSGGAPGSDTQYFGPGTRLTVL.

The chain carries TRBV4-1 and TRBJ1-1, with no clear D. CDR3 length equals 17 residues. V was shortened by 0 bases and J by 5 bases, with 19 bases between the two germline ends. Per germline, CDR1 MGHRA and CDR2 YSYEKL. CDR3 coding DNA: TGCGCCAGCAGCCAAGATTCGGGGTGGCGTCTTGGGACTGAAGCTTTCTTT. Its translation is CASSQDSGWRLGTEAFF.

This clone was recorded once. V is TRBV2 and J is TRBJ1-1, with unresolved D. The germline gives CDR1 SNHLY, CDR2 FYNNEI. This CDR3 spans 13 amino acids. V shed 6 bases and J shed 2 bases, with 10 bases lying between them. The CDR3 reads CASSGRVNTEAFF. The CDR3 DNA is TGTGCCAGCAGCGGGAGAGTAAACACTGAAGCTTTCTTT.

The genes are TRBV10-1 and TRBJ1-1; D possibly corresponds to TRBD1 (6 bases). The CDR3 covers 12 residues. Trimming stripped 8 bases from V and 7 bases from J, with 14 bases between. Germline CDR1 WNHNN, CDR2 SYGVQD (reference sequence). CDR3 residues: CASSPPGVEAFF. The CDR3 DNA is TGCGCCAGCTCGCCCCCAGGGGTTGAAGCTTTCTTT.

This chain joins TRBV9 and TRBJ2-2, with 10 bases that match TRBD1. J lost 6 bases, V lost 4 bases, and 9 bases had no gene match. Per the germline V gene, CDR1 is SGDLS and CDR2 is YYNGEE. This CDR3 contains 16 residues. CDR3 coding DNA: TGTGCCAGCAGCCGGGGGGGACAGGGGTTGGCCGGGGAGCTGTTTTTT. It codes for CASSRGGQGLAGELFF. The variable domain in full, with the rest retrieved from reference TRBV9 and TRBJ2-2, is DSGVTQTPKHLITATGQRVTLRCSPRSGDLSVYWYQQSLDQGLQFLIQYYNGEERAKGNILERFSAQQFPDLHSELNLSSLELGDSALYFCASSRGGQGLAGELFFGEGSRLTVL.

The chain recombines TRBV7-2 with TRBJ1-1; D ambiguous. This CDR3 is built from 15 residues. Looked up from germline, CDR1 is SGHTA and CDR2 is FQGNSA. Trimming cost V 3 bases and J 1 base, with 12 bases left between them. The CDR3 sequence is CASSFDMPGNTEAFF. The DNA of the CDR3 is TGTGCCAGCAGCTTCGACATGCCTGGGAACACTGAAGCTTTCTTT.

The CDR3 here is CASSQDQGQGAGGELFF. CDR3 nucleotides: TGCGCCAGCAGCCAAGATCAGGGGCAGGGGGCTGGAGGGGAGCTGTTTTTT. The chain couples TRBV4-3 to TRBJ2-2, with 8 bases lining up with TRBD1. V shed 0 bases and J 8 bases; nucleotides not matched to a gene: 11. Germline values: CDR1 LGHNA, CDR2 YSLEER. CDR3 size: 17 residues.

The chain couples TRBV5-4 to TRBJ2-4; TRBD2 is a possible D gene (6 bases). Trimming took off 0 bases at V and 4 bases at J, with 8 bases between the two ends. Per the germline V gene, CDR1 is SGHNT and CDR2 is YYREEE (reference sequence). This CDR3 has 14 residues. The CDR3 coding sequence is TGTGCCAGCAGCTTGGCGGGGGTTAAAAACATTCAGTACTTC. Translated: CASSLAGVKNIQYF.

The rearrangement uses TRBV28 and TRBJ2-5; D possibly corresponds to TRBD1 (5 bases). The J call may be faulty, since TRBJ2-7 better matches the DNA end. CDR1 is MDHEN, CDR2 SYDVKM, per germline. CDR3 length: 14 residues. The CDR3 DNA is TGTGCCAGCAGTCCCTTTATGGGGCCCAACGAGCAGTACTTC. Translation gives CASSPFMGPNEQYF.

The genes are TRBV5-5 and TRBJ1-6; D is perhaps TRBD1 (5 bases). V shed 4 bases and J shed 6 bases, with 14 bases lying between them. Germline CDR1 SGHKS, CDR2 YYEKEE (reference sequence). The CDR3 contains 15 residues. CDR3 nucleotide sequence: TGTGCCAGCAGCCTTGGCAGGGCACGTAATTCACCCCTCCACTTT. Protein: CASSLGRARNSPLHF.

This chain joins TRBV4-3 and TRBJ1-5, with D possibly being TRBD1 (5 bases). The V and J ends lost 0 bases and 5 bases respectively, with 8 bases between them. Germline V gene sequence: CDR1 LGHNA, CDR2 YSLEER. The CDR3 extends over 14 amino acids. In DNA form, the CDR3 reads TGCGCCAGCAGCCAAGAATGGGGGGATCAGCCCCAGCATTTT. Its translation is CASSQEWGDQPQHF.

The rearrangement joins TRBV19 to TRBJ1-6, with D maybe TRBD1 (5 bases). Germline V lookup: CDR1 LNHDA, CDR2 SQIVND (reference sequence). The CDR3 runs 13 residues. Trimming stripped 9 bases from V and 6 bases from J, with 12 bases between. The CDR3 region is CASKEGFNSPLHF. The DNA of the CDR3 is TGTGCCAGCAAGGAGGGGTTTAATTCACCCCTCCACTTT.

The chain carries TRBV11-2 and TRBJ1-2; maybe TRBD1 (5 bases). Germline assignment: CDR1 SGHAT and CDR2 FQNNGV. V lost 0 bases and J 5 bases, leaving 22 bases between the germline ends. CDR3 size: 18 residues. CDR3 amino acids: CASSLDSGADTRGYGYTF. In DNA form, the CDR3 reads TGTGCCAGCAGCTTAGATTCCGGCGCAGACACAAGGGGATATGGCTACACCTTC. Supplemented by reference TRBV11-2 and TRBJ1-2, the full variable domain reads EAGVAQSPRYKIIEKRQSVAFWCNPISGHATLYWYQQILGQGPKLLIQFQNNGVVDDSQLPKDRFSAERLKGVDSTLKIQPAKLEDSAVYLCASSLDSGADTRGYGYTFGSGTRLTVV.